This TCR beta chain was captured in a study of T cells in narcolepsy. Study overall: Patients with NT1 or NT2 and healthy control donors were enrolled.

About this clone itself: Its antigen is unidentified.

Study-level results: Autoreactive HCRT-specific and TRIB2-specific clonotypes were marked in same-patient CSF-versus-blood CD4+ comparisons. Some memory CD4+ repertoires had no autoreactive clone sequences. Healthy controls reportedly lacked the autoreactive clonotypes serially found in patients' blood.

Sequencing used immunoSEQ multiplex PCR; TCRdb keeps in-frame clones, though not all of them. In the table there are about 20,000 clones, around 80% of which are singletons. The TCR sequence derives from a human donor in good health. The sample taken for sequencing was memory (CD45RA-) CD4+ T cells from blood.

The CDR3 region has the DNA TGTGCCAGCAGCGTGGACCATAATGAGCAGTTCTTC. This codes for CASSVDHNEQFF. The chain couples TRBV2 to TRBJ2-1; no clear D. The CDR3 is made up of 12 amino acids. Trimming removed 6 bases from V and 7 bases from J, with 10 bases in between. Germline CDR1 and CDR2: SNHLY and FYNNEI.